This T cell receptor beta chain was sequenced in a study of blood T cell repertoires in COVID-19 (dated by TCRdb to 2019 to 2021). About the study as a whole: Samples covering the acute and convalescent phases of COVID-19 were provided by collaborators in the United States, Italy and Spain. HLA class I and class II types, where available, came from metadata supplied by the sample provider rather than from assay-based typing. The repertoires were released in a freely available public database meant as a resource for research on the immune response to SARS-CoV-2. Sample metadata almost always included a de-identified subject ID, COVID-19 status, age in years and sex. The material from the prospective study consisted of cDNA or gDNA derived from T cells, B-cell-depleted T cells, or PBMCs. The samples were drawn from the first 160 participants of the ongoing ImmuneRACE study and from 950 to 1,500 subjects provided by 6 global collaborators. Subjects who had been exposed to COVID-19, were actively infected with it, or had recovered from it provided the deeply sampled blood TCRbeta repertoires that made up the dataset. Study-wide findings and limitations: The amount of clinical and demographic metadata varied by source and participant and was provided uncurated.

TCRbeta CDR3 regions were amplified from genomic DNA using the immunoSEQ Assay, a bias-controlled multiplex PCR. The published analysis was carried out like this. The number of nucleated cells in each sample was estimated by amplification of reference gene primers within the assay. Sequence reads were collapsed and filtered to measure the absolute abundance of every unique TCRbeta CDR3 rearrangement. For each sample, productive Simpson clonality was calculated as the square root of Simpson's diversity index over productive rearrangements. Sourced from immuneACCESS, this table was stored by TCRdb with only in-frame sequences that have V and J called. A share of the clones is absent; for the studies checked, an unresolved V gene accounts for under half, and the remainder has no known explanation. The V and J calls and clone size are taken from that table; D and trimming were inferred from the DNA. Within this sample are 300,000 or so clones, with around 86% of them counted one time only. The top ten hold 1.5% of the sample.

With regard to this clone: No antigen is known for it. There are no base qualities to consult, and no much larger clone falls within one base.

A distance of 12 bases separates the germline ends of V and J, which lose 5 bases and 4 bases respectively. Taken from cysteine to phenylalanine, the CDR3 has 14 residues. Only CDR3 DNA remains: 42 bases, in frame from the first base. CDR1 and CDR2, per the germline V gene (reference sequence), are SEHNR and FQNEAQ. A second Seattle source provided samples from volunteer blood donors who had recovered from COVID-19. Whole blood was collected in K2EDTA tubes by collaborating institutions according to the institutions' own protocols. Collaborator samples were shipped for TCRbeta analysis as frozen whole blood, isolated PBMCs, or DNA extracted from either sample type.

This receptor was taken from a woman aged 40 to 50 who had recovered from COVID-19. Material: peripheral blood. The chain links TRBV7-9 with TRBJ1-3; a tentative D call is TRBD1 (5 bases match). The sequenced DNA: TGTGCCAGCAGCGACAGATTCACAGGAAACACCATATATTTT. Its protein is CASSDRFTGNTIYF.